Listed here are 17 T cell receptor beta chains from one sample, sequenced in a study of technical replicates of blood from a handful of donors. Sequencing used immunoSEQ multiplex PCR; TCRdb keeps in-frame clones, though not all of them. The sample holds tens of thousands of clones, 95% seen once. Sequencing was carried out using T cells isolated from PBMCs. These receptor sequences come from a human donor in good health.

The chain carries TRBV9 and TRBJ2-3, with D possibly matching TRBD2 (5 bases). The CDR3 is 14 residues long. Germline V gene data show CDR1 as SGDLS and CDR2 as YYNGEE. Trimming cost V 4 bases and J 6 bases, with 15 bases left between them. The CDR3 protein is CASSQRPEEDTQYF. CDR3 DNA sequence: TGTGCCAGCAGCCAAAGGCCGGAGGAGGATACGCAGTATTTT.

This chain connects TRBV7-3 to TRBJ1-4; TRBD1 aligns across 9 bases. Per germline, CDR1 SGHTA and CDR2 FQGTGA. V lost 8 bases to trimming and J lost 7 bases; unmatched junction nucleotides: 5. The CDR3 sequence is 13 residues long. The CDR3 nucleotides are TGTGCCAGCCGGGGACAGGGAGGTGAAAAACTGTTTTTT. This sequence encodes CASRGQGGEKLFF.

The gene calls are TRBV5-1 and TRBJ2-1; no clear D gene. The CDR3 is 12 residues long. The V end was cut by 6 bases, the J end by 5 bases, with 9 bases between. CDR1 and CDR2 (germline): SGHRS, YFSETQ. The CDR3 nucleotides are TGCGCCAGCAATTTACTTGACAATGAGCAGTTCTTC. This encodes CASNLLDNEQFF.

This chain joins TRBV12-5 and TRBJ2-3; 9 bases are a match to TRBD2. CDR3 size: 15 residues. Germline CDR1 is LGHNT and CDR2 is FRNRAP. Losses at the gene ends were 1 base for V and 2 bases for J; bases not matched to a gene: 1. CDR3 nucleotide sequence: TGTGCTAGTGGTTTGGGACTAGCGGACACAGATACGCAGTATTTT. It specifies CASGLGLADTDTQYF.

V gene TRBV6-1 combines with J gene TRBJ1-5; D unresolved. Trimming pared 5 bases from V and 4 bases from J, leaving 3 bases between. In germline, CDR1 is MNHNS, CDR2 SASEGT. CDR3 length: 11 residues. The CDR3 region has the DNA TGTGCCAGCAGTCTAAATCAGCCCCAGCATTTT. Translating it yields CASSLNQPQHF.

This chain uses TRBV4-1 with TRBJ2-7; the D is unclear. Germline CDR1 reads MGHRA; CDR2 reads YSYEKL. The CDR3 consists of 14 residues. Trimming removed 1 base at V and 2 bases at J, with 9 bases between. CDR3 protein: CASSQGGLTYEQYF. CDR3 nucleotide sequence: TGCGCCAGCAGCCAAGGAGGCCTCACCTACGAGCAGTACTTC.

The chain recombines TRBV4-1 with TRBJ2-7; D remains ambiguous. The germline V gene has CDR1 MGHRA and CDR2 YSYEKL. Deletions cut 4 bases from V and 6 bases from J, with 19 bases between. This CDR3 has 15 amino acids. CDR3 nucleotide sequence: TGCGCCAGCAGCCCCCGCCTTTTACAGTCCGCCGAGCAGTACTTC. Its translation: CASSPRLLQSAEQYF.

J is TRBJ2-5 and V is TRBV30; D call uncertain. The germline V and J ends were trimmed by 3 bases and 1 base, with 6 bases remaining between them. The CDR3 totals 12 residues. Germline V gene sequence: CDR1 GTSNPN, CDR2 SVGIG (reference sequence). CDR3 coding DNA: TGTGCCTGGAGCACGGTCCAAGAGACCCAGTACTTC. Its protein product is CAWSTVQETQYF.

This clone was seen only once. The chain uses TRBV10-3 and TRBJ2-2, with TRBD2 identical over 7 bases. J gave up 3 bases and V 6 bases, and 7 bases lay outside the gene matches. This CDR3 is built from 15 residues. Per germline, CDR1 ENHRY and CDR2 SYGVKD. This CDR3 is CAISSGTTYTGELFF. CDR3 DNA sequence: TGTGCCATCAGCTCCGGGACTACTTACACCGGGGAGCTGTTTTTT.

The chain joins TRBV10-3 to TRBJ2-5; 11 bases align to TRBD1. CDR1 ENHRY and CDR2 SYGVKD come from the germline V gene. This CDR3 comprises 16 residues. Unmatched junction bases numbered 9, after V lost 5 bases and J lost 4 bases. The CDR3 loop reads CAISLSRTGGAETQYF. In nucleotides, the CDR3 is TGTGCCATCAGTCTATCCAGGACAGGGGGCGCAGAGACCCAGTACTTC.

The genes are TRBV10-2 and TRBJ2-3; 13 bases are shared with TRBD2. CDR1 is WSHSY, CDR2 SAAADI, per germline. After removal of 6 bases from V and 4 bases from J, the junction contained 13 bases not matched to a gene. The CDR3 length is 18 residues. CDR3 in amino acids: CASRPLAGGPRVSDTQYF. The CDR3 DNA is TGCGCCAGCAGACCACTAGCGGGAGGGCCTAGGGTTTCAGATACGCAGTATTTT.

This clone has only one observation. The chain recombines TRBV6-6 with TRBJ2-7; tentatively, D is TRBD2 (6 bases). Deletions cut 6 bases from V and 3 bases from J, with 15 bases between. The germline V gene encodes CDR1 MNHNY and CDR2 SVGAGI (reference sequence). This CDR3 spans 14 amino acids. CDR3 loop: CASRFGGLGYEQYF. CDR3 DNA sequence: TGTGCCAGCAGGTTTGGGGGACTTGGCTACGAGCAGTACTTC.

The CDR3 nucleotides are TGTGCCAGCAGTGTCCCGGGACAGTGGGAAAAACTGTTTTTT. Its protein product is CASSVPGQWEKLFF. This rearrangement joins TRBV28 to TRBJ1-4, with TRBD1 matching 7 bases. Per the germline V gene, CDR1 is MDHEN and CDR2 is SYDVKM. With V trimmed by 5 bases and J by 8 bases, 8 bases remained unmatched. CDR3 length: 14 residues.

The genes are TRBV10-3 and TRBJ1-1; TRBD1 is a possible D gene (6 bases). Germline CDR1 reads ENHRY; CDR2 reads SYGVKD. The CDR3 consists of 16 residues. Between the trimmed V and J ends, which lost 2 bases and 7 bases, there was a span of 20 bases. DNA of the CDR3: TGTGCCATCAGTGAGGGGAGCAGTGGACAGTCCTTTGAAGCTTTCTTT. This sequence encodes CAISEGSSGQSFEAFF.

The chain links TRBV19 to TRBJ1-2, with 7 bases that match TRBD1. The trim removed 5 bases at V and 3 bases at J, leaving 6 bases unmatched. Germline CDR1 is LNHDA and CDR2 is SQIVND (reference sequence). The CDR3 runs 14 residues. The CDR3 sequence is CASSSAGGYYGYTF. CDR3 DNA sequence: TGTGCCAGTAGTTCGGCAGGGGGTTACTATGGCTACACCTTC.

The V call is TRBV30, the J call TRBJ2-1; 8 bases are shared with TRBD2. The CDR3 is made up of 15 amino acids. With V trimmed by 0 bases and J by 7 bases, 8 bases remained unmatched. The germline V gene encodes CDR1 GTSNPN and CDR2 SVGIG (reference sequence). The CDR3 here is CAWSVTGLVGNEQFF. As DNA, the CDR3 is TGTGCCTGGAGTGTAACGGGACTAGTAGGGAATGAGCAGTTCTTC.

The chain is built from TRBV7-6 and TRBJ2-3; 7 nucleotides line up with TRBD2. V was clipped by 5 bases and J by 3 bases; unmatched bases: 8. Germline values: CDR1 SGHVS, CDR2 FNYEAQ. CDR3 size: 15 residues. As DNA, the CDR3 is TGTGCCAGCAGCGCTCTGGGACTAAAAACAGATACGCAGTATTTT. This encodes CASSALGLKTDTQYF.